Shown below are 18 T cell receptor beta chains from a single sample sequenced in a study of low-dose radiotherapy and immunotherapy resistance in tumors. Primers targeting TRAV and TRBV primed first-strand cDNA, covering alpha and beta chains. With a V-primer adapter and a constant-region primer, TCRs were amplified for roughly 21 PCR cycles. One entry per CDR3 protein, called by TCRdb with MiXCR from the reads. The sample lists approximately 100,000 distinct CDR3 sequences; less than 25% were seen once. As for time point: after trial treatment. As to treatment: LDRT plus nivolumab, ipilimumab, low-dose cyclophosphamide and aspirin (RACIN trial). The material was PBMCs, obtained after low-dose radiotherapy plus immunotherapy. These receptors all come from a male donor with prostate cancer.

The chain combines TRBV11-1 with TRBJ2-3; 9 bases are a match to TRBD2. This CDR3 comprises 18 residues. Looked up from germline, CDR1 is SGHAT and CDR2 is FQDESV (reference sequence). Trimming at V came to 5 bases and at J to 0 bases, leaving 12 bases not matched to a gene. The CDR3 loop is CASSRTYRLADSTDTQYF. The CDR3 DNA sequence: TGTGCCAGCAGCCGCACTTACCGACTAGCGGATAGCACAGATACGCAGTATTTT.

This clonotype was recorded at least ten times. The chain is built from TRBV5-1 and TRBJ2-7; 7 bases map to TRBD1. The V gene's germline CDR1 is SGHRS and CDR2 YFSETQ. CDR3 length: 15 amino acids. V trimming: 3 bases; J trimming: 3 bases; junction bases outside the gene matches: 9. CDR3 nucleotides: TGCGCCAGCAGCTCCACAGGGGCGCAGGTCTACGAGCAGTACTTC. Translating it yields CASSSTGAQVYEQYF.

This clonotype was counted at least ten times. The chain is built from TRBV20-1 and TRBJ1-2; no firm D call. Trimming stripped 3 bases from V and 1 base from J, with 9 bases between. This CDR3 contains 13 residues. The V gene's germline CDR1 is DFQATT and CDR2 SNEGSKA (reference sequence). As DNA, the CDR3 is TGCAGTGCTAGGGCCGGCAATAACTATGGCTACACCTTC. The encoded protein is CSARAGNNYGYTF.

The V call is TRBV2, the J call TRBJ2-4; no definite D call. The germline V and J ends were trimmed by 3 bases and 3 bases, with 18 bases remaining between them. The germline V gene encodes CDR1 SNHLY and CDR2 FYNNEI. There are 17 residues in the CDR3. CDR3: CASSEAPSYAIKNIQYF. CDR3 coding DNA: TGTGCCAGCAGTGAGGCCCCTTCCTACGCCATCAAAAACATTCAGTACTTC.

This clonotype was seen ten or more times. The CDR3 bases are TGTGCCAGCAGCTTAGCCGTATCTTCAGGTTCTTTCTTC. Protein: CASSLAVSSGSFF. This chain uses TRBV7-2 with TRBJ2-1; D not resolved. CDR3 size: 13 residues. Trimming removed 0 bases from V and 16 bases from J, with 16 bases in between. Germline CDR1 and CDR2: SGHTA and FQGNSA.

This clonotype has ten or more counts. The chain has TRBV7-9 and TRBJ2-3; 7 bases are shared with TRBD1. The CDR3 sequence is 13 residues long. Germline trimming cut 5 bases from V and 5 bases from J; bases unmatched to any gene: 4. Germline assignment: CDR1 SEHNR and CDR2 FQNEAQ (reference sequence). The CDR3 spells CASSRGRKDTQYF. The CDR3 DNA is TGTGCCAGCAGCAGGGGGCGTAAAGATACGCAGTATTTT.

This chain connects TRBV9 to TRBJ2-3; 9 bases are a match to TRBD1. V was clipped by 4 bases and J by 2 bases; unmatched bases: 2. Germline loops: CDR1 SGDLS, CDR2 YYNGEE. CDR3 length: 14 amino acids. CDR3 DNA: TGTGCCAGCAGCAGGACAGGGGCCACAGATACGCAGTATTTT. Protein: CASSRTGATDTQYF.

A few counts support this clonotype. The V call is TRBV2, the J call TRBJ1-2, with D uncertain. CDR3 length equals 11 residues. Trimming stripped 0 bases from V and 7 bases from J, with 3 bases between. Germline loops: CDR1 SNHLY, CDR2 FYNNEI. The CDR3 here is CASSEAGGYTF. The CDR3 nucleotides are TGTGCCAGCAGTGAAGCAGGTGGCTACACCTTC.

This clonotype was observed at least ten times. The V gene is TRBV11-2, the J gene TRBJ2-7; TRBD2 aligns across 10 bases. In germline, CDR1 is SGHAT, CDR2 FQNNGV. This CDR3 is 15 amino acids long. V was pared by 5 bases and J by 0 bases, with 4 bases of the junction left unmatched. As DNA, the CDR3 is TGTGCCAGCAGCCTACTAGCGGGGTACTCCTACGAGCAGTACTTC. As protein: CASSLLAGYSYEQYF.

This rearrangement joins TRBV5-3 to TRBJ2-3, with a weak D call TRBD2 (5 bases). TRBV5-3 is an open reading frame, and its role is uncertain. Between the trimmed V and J ends, which lost 8 bases and 10 bases, there was a span of 14 bases. The CDR3 sequence is 11 residues long. CDR3 coding DNA: TGTGCCAGCAGCGCGGGTCGGGCGCAGTATTTT. Encoded protein: CASSAGRAQYF.

This chain uses TRBV3-1 with TRBJ2-5, with TRBD2 as a possible D gene (5 bases). CDR1 is LGHDT and CDR2 is YNNKEL in the germline V gene (reference sequence). The CDR3 is 14 residues long. V was cut by 5 bases and J by 4 bases, with 14 bases left in between. CDR3: CASSELALGETQYF. The CDR3 nucleotides read TGTGCCAGCAGCGAGCTAGCCTTGGGAGAGACCCAGTACTTC.

This clonotype was counted at least ten times. The J gene is TRBJ2-3, the V gene TRBV5-4; tentative D call: TRBD2 (7 bases). V lost 2 bases and J 2 bases, leaving 12 bases between the germline ends. The CDR3 has 15 amino acids. In germline, CDR1 is SGHNT, CDR2 YYREEE (reference sequence). This chain's CDR3 is CASSLGGDATDTQYF. CDR3 DNA: TGTGCCAGCAGCTTAGGGGGGGACGCCACAGATACGCAGTATTTT.

In this sample, this clonotype turned up once. This rearrangement joins TRBV14 to TRBJ2-5; possibly TRBD1 for D (6 bases). Trimming stripped 3 bases from V and 4 bases from J, with 18 bases between. The germline CDR1 and CDR2 sequences are SGHDN and FVKESK. This CDR3 has 16 amino acids. Here the CDR3 reads CASSQGPQGRGETQYF. CDR3 bases: TGTGCCAGCAGCCAGGGCCCACAGGGTCGCGGAGAGACCCAGTACTTC.

On this clonotype itself: Possible read error: a much larger clone is one base away. Without the conserved terminal phenylalanine or tryptophan, this CDR3 likely stems from a read error. V usage is TRBV7-8 and J usage is TRBJ1-1; D gene uncertain. CDR1 is SGHVS and CDR2 is FQNEAQ in the germline V gene. V lost 2 bases and J 9 bases, leaving 7 bases between the germline ends. The CDR3 runs to 11 residues. The CDR3, as DNA: TGTGCCAGCAGCTTACATTCCCAAGCTTTCTTG. Amino acids: CASSLHSQAFL.

This clonotype turned up a few times. This rearrangement joins TRBV27 to TRBJ2-5; the D is unclear. Germline CDR1 is MNHEY and CDR2 is SMNVEV (reference sequence). The CDR3 has 13 amino acids. V gave up 10 bases and J gave up 5 bases, with 17 bases separating them. CDR3 residues: CATQPLYTETQYF. For the CDR3, the DNA is TGTGCCACCCAGCCCTTGTACACCGAGACCCAGTACTTC.

This clonotype was found many times. The chain links TRBV20-1 to TRBJ1-3, with 7 bases that match TRBD1. Trimming at V came to 3 bases and at J to 2 bases, leaving 7 bases not matched to a gene. Germline V gene data show CDR1 as DFQATT and CDR2 as SNEGSKA (reference sequence). The CDR3 spans 15 residues. DNA of the CDR3: TGCAGTGCTAGGTCAGGGGGTTCGGCTGGAAACACCATATATTTT. This sequence encodes CSARSGGSAGNTIYF.

In its sample, this clonotype was seen many times. The rearrangement uses TRBV15 and TRBJ1-1, with 10 bases lining up with TRBD1. V lost 2 bases and J lost 5; bases outside the gene matches: 5. There are 15 residues in the CDR3. Germline lookup yields CDR1 LNHNV and CDR2 YYDKDF (reference sequence). In DNA form, the CDR3 reads TGTGCCACCAGCAGATTCGGGACAGGGGATACTGAAGCTTTCTTT. It encodes CATSRFGTGDTEAFF.

This clonotype was counted only a few times. The genes are TRBV3-1 and TRBJ2-6, with D possibly called TRBD1 or TRBD2 (5 bases each). Germline V gives CDR1 LGHDT, CDR2 YNNKEL (reference sequence). V shed 4 bases and J shed 9 bases, with 16 bases lying between them. The length of the CDR3 is 15 residues. The CDR3 DNA is TGTGCCAGCAGCCCAGATTATAGGGGAGTCAACGTCCTGACTTTC. Amino acid sequence: CASSPDYRGVNVLTF. The full variable domain, with the rest looked up from reference TRBV3-1 and TRBJ2-6, is DTAVSQTPKYLVTQMGNDKSIKCEQNLGHDTMYWYKQDSKKFLKIMFSYNNKELIINETVPNRFSPKSPDKAHLNLHINSLELGDSAVYFCASSPDYRGVNVLTFGAGSRLTVL.